The clone carrying this T cell receptor (beta chain) was seen a single time. TCRdb's copy holds only in-frame clones and misses some; the assay was immunoSEQ multiplex PCR. The table includes roughly 230,000 clones, around four fifths detected once. The data originate from a study of blood T cell repertoires in COVID-19. The wider study: The study drew acute and convalescent COVID-19 samples from the United States, Italy and Spain. From T cells, B-cell-depleted T cells, or PBMCs came the material, which was cDNA or gDNA.

V dropped 5 bases and J dropped 5; count of bases not matched to a gene: 1. CDR1 is SNHLY and CDR2 is FYNNEI in the germline V gene. The CDR3 has 13 residues. Seattle patient enrollment occurred during active infection, with longitudinal follow-up thereafter. This rearrangement joins TRBV2 to TRBJ2-2, with 8 bases lining up with TRBD1. Source material: peripheral blood. The clonotype was recovered from a woman aged 80 or over with COVID-19, enrolled during active disease. DNA of the CDR3: TGTGCCAGCAGTCGACAGGGGACCGGGGAGCTGTTTTTT. Amino acid sequence: CASSRQGTGELFF.